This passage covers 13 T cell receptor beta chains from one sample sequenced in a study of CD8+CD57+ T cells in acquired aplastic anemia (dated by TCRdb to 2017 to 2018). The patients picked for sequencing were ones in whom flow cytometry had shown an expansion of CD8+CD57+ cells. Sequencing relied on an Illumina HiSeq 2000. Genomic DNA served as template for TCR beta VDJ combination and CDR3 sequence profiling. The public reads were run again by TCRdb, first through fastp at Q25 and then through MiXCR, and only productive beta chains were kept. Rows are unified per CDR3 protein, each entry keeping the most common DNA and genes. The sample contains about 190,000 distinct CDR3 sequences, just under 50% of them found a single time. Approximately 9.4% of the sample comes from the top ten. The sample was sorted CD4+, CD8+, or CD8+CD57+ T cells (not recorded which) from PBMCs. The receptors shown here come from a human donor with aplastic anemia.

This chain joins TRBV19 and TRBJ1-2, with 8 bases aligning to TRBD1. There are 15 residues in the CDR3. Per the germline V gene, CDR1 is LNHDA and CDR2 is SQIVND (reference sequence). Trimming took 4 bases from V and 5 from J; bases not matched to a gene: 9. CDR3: CASSRTGQGSYGYTF. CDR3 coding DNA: TGTGCCAGTAGTAGGACCGGACAGGGAAGTTATGGCTACACCTTC.

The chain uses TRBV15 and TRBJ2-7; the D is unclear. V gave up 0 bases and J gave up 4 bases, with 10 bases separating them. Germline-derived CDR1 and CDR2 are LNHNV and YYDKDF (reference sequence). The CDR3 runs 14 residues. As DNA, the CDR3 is TGTGCCACCAGCAGAGATATATTAGTTTACGAGCAGTACTTC. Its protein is CATSRDILVYEQYF.

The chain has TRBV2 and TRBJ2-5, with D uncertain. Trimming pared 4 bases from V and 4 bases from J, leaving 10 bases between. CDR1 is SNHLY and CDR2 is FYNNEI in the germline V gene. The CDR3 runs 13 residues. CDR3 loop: CASSVSTGETQYF. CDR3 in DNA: TGTGCCAGCAGTGTGAGTACGGGAGAGACCCAGTACTTC.

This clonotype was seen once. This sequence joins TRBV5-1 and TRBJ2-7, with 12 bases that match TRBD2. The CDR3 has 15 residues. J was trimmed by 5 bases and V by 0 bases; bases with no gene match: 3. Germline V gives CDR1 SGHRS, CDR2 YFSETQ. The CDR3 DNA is TGCGCCAGCAGCTTGGAGACTAGCGGGAGAAACGAGCAGTACTTC. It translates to CASSLETSGRNEQYF.

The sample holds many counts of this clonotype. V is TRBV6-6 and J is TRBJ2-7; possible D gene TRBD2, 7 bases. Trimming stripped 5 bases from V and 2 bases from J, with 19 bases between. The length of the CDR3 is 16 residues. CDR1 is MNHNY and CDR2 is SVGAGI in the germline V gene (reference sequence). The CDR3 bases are TGTGCCAGCAGTCCGTGGGGGGGGACACAGACCTACGAGCAGTACTTC. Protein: CASSPWGGTQTYEQYF.

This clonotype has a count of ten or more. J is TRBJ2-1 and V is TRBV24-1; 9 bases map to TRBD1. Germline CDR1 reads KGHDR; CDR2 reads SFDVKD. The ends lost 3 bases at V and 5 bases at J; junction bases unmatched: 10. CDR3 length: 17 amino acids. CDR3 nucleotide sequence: TGTGCCACCAGTGATAGAAAGCCGGGACAGGGAAACAATGAGCAGTTCTTC. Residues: CATSDRKPGQGNNEQFF.

The CDR3 sequence is CASRPTLGGVYGYTF. As DNA, the CDR3 is TGTGCCAGCAGACCCACACTGGGGGGCGTCTATGGCTACACCTTC. The chain links TRBV2 to TRBJ1-2; D perhaps matches TRBD1 (6 bases). The germline CDR1 and CDR2 sequences are SNHLY and FYNNEI. Trimming removed 6 bases from V and 4 bases from J, with 18 bases in between. CDR3 size: 15 residues.

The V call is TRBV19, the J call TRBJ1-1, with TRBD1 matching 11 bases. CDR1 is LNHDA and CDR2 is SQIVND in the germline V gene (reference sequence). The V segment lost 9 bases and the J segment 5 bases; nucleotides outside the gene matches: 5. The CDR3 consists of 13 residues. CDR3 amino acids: CASSDRGQTEAFF. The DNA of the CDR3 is TGTGCCAGCTCGGACAGGGGGCAAACTGAAGCTTTCTTT.

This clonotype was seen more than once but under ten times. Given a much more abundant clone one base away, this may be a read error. The CDR3 DNA sequence: TGCAGTGCTAGACTAACGGGAGGCCTTAACACCGGGGAGCTGTTTTTT. Its protein is CSARLTGGLNTGELFF. The chain combines TRBV20-1 with TRBJ2-2; 7 bases match TRBD2. The V segment lost 2 bases and the J segment 2 bases; nucleotides outside the gene matches: 8. The CDR3 extends over 16 amino acids. Per the germline V gene, CDR1 is DFQATT and CDR2 is SNEGSKA (reference sequence).

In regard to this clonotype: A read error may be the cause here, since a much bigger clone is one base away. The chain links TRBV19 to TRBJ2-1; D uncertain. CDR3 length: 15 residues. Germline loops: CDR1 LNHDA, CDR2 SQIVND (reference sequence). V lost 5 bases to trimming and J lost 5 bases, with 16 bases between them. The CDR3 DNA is TGTGCCAGTAGTTTTCTCAGTGGGAACAACAATGAGCAGTTCTTC. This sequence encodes CASSFLSGNNNEQFF.

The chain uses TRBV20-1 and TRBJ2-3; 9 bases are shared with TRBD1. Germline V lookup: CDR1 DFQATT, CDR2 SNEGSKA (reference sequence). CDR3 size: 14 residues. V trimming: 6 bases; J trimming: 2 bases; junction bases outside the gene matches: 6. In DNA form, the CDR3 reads TGCAGTGCCAGACAGGGGGGGTACACAGATACGCAGTATTTT. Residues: CSARQGGYTDTQYF.

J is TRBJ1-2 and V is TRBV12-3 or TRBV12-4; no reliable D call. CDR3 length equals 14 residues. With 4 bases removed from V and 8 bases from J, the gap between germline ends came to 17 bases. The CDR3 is CASSYLRSNGGYTF. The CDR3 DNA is TGTGCCAGCAGTTACCTACGGAGTAATGGAGGCTACACCTTC.

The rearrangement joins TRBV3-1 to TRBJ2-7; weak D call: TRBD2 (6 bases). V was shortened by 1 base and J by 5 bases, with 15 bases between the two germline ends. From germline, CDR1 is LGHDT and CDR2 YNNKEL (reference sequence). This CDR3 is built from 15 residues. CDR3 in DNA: TGTGCCAGCAGCCAAGTCTCGCGGGGACCCCACGAGCAGTACTTC. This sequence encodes CASSQVSRGPHEQYF.